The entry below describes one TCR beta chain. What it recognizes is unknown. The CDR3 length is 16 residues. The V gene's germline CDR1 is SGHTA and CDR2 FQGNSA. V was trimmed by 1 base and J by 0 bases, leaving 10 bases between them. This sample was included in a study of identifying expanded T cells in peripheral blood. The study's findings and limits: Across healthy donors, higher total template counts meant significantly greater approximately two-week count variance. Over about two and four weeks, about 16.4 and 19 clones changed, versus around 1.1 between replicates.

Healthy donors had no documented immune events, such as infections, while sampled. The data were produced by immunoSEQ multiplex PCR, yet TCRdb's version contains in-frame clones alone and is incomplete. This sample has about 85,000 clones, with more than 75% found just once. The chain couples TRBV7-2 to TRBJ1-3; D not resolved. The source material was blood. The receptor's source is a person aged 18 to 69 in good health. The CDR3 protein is CASSLVGTSSGNTIYF. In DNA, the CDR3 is TGTGCCAGCAGCTTAGTGGGCACAAGCTCTGGAAACACCATATATTTT.